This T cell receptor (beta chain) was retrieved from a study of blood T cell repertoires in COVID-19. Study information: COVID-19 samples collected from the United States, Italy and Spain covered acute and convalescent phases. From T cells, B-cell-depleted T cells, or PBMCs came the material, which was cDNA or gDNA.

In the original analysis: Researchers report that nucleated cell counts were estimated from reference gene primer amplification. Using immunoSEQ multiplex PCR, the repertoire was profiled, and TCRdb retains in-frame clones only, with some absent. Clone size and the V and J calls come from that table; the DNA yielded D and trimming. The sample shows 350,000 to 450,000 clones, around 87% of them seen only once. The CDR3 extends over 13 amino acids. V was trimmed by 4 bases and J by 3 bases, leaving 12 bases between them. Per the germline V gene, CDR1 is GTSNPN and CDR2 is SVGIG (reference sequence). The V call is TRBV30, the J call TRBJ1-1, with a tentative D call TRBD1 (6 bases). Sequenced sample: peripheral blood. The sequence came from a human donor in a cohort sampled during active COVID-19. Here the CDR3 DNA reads TGTGCCTGGACTAGGGGGACCGACACTGAAGCTTTCTTT. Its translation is CAWTRGTDTEAFF.